The 4 T cell receptor beta chains below all came from one sample that was sequenced in a study of blood T cell repertoires in COVID-19. The table came from immunoSEQ multiplex PCR; TCRdb's copy has only in-frame clones and leaves some out. The sample lists about 150,000 clones; approximately 73% were seen once. Source material: peripheral blood. All receptors come from a man aged 55 to 69 with acute or convalescent COVID-19.

In its sample, this clone was seen a few times. The chain recombines TRBV28 with TRBJ2-7; TRBD1 might be the D (5 bases). CDR1 and CDR2 (germline): MDHEN, SYDVKM. V dropped 5 bases and J dropped 1 base, with 12 bases sitting between them. The CDR3 has 14 amino acids. The CDR3 region has the DNA TGTGCCAGCAGTCCCCTGACAGAGTCCTACGAGCAGTACTTC. This encodes CASSPLTESYEQYF.

This clone has a single count. This chain links TRBV5-6 with TRBJ2-1; TRBD2 aligns across 8 bases. V was pared by 2 bases and J by 6 bases, with 4 bases of the junction left unmatched. This CDR3 is built from 14 residues. CDR1 is SGHDT and CDR2 is YYEEEE in the germline V gene. DNA for the CDR3: TGTGCCAGCAGCTTCGGGACTAGAGGCAATGAGCAGTTCTTC. Amino acids: CASSFGTRGNEQFF.

Only one count was recorded for this clone. The chain links TRBV3-1 (or the pseudogene TRBV3-2) to TRBJ1-2; possible D gene TRBD1, 6 bases. Germline V gives CDR1 LGHDT, CDR2 YNNKEL (reference sequence). Trimming cost V 4 bases and J 5 bases, with 14 bases left between them. The CDR3 has 14 residues. In DNA form, the CDR3 reads TGTGCCAGCAGCCGTCAACAGGGAGGGTATGGCTACACCTTC. It translates to CASSRQQGGYGYTF.

The rearrangement joins TRBV7-9 to TRBJ2-6; 7 positions match TRBD1. The CDR3 extends over 16 amino acids. V shed 5 bases and J 2 bases; nucleotides not matched to a gene: 6. The germline gives CDR1 SEHNR, CDR2 FQNEAQ (reference sequence). The CDR3 reads CASSDRQGAGANVLTF. The CDR3 nucleotides read TGTGCCAGCAGCGATCGACAGGGAGCTGGGGCCAACGTCCTGACTTTC.